This T cell receptor (beta chain) was profiled in a study of cytomegalovirus exposure and HLA in healthy donors (TCRdb year 2017). For the wider study: An earlier analysis of approximately 640 of the donors reported 276 Gb of sequence data and some 120 million unique TCR beta sequences from about 200 million T cells. A later analysis re-analyzed previously published TCR beta repertoires from 666 donors and added high-resolution HLA genotyping to study TCR occurrence patterns. In a later genetic analysis, genome-wide SNP genotypes for about three fifths of the roughly 670 donors were used, and that subset was treated as a discovery cohort. To decide whether each TCR beta V gene segment behaved as functional or pseudogenic, an earlier analysis of approximately 620 of the donors relied on high-throughput TCR beta sequencing. Typing coverage varied by locus: about 620-630 donors for A, B, C, DRB1 and DQB1; approximately 500 for DQA1; about 600 for DPA1; some 470 for DPB1. Four or five DR-DQ haplotypes were treated as single units for association and clustering because of strong linkage in the cohort. The study aimed to test whether cataloging public T cell receptors could reveal signatures of past pathogen exposure. About 320 gigabases of sequencing data and approximately 80 million unique TCR sequences were included in an early release covering 550 to 800 HLA-typed donors. To predict cytomegalovirus infection status, the study brought together high-throughput TCR immunosequencing, statistical association of individual TCRs with disease status, and machine learning. Besides the first cohort of roughly 660 subjects, a separate validation cohort made up of 120 different subjects was used. Every discovery cohort repertoire had been produced on one sequencing platform. HLA typing included class I and class II loci at four-digit resolution. Across approximately 420 genotyped donors of the cohort, an average of approximately 200,000 unique TCR beta nucleotide sequences per donor were sequenced, and about a sixth of those sequences were non-productive. Of the approximately 400 genotyped donors, roughly 76% were placed in the genetic ancestry cluster associated with self-reported Caucasian donors. Donor age, sex, ethnicity and CMV serostatus were compiled together with the repertoire data. In the later analysis, no new phenotypic data were used to find candidate immune exposures; instead, reliance was placed on TCR beta sequences and their occurrence across donors. The study used immunosequencing to profile the T cell repertoires of some 600 subjects and linked those repertoires to cytomegalovirus serostatus.

The cohort was made up of under 800 healthy bone marrow donors. At the time of sampling, all cohort members were nominally healthy, though unrecorded immune exposures were likely present. The donor was CMV seronegative and belonged to the group of 350 to 400 seronegative cohort members. A peripheral blood sample was collected from each donor, and TCR beta sequencing was performed on peripheral blood mononuclear cells. Genomic DNA extraction from the blood cell samples was performed with the Qiagen DNeasy Blood Extraction Kit. Library method: the immunoSEQ multiplex PCR assay. For the multiplex PCR, a mixture combining 60 forward primers for TCR Vbeta segments and 13 reverse primers for TCR Jbeta segments was used. Amplification of the CDR3 region of rearranged TCR beta genes was performed with a multiplex PCR assay on genomic DNA. Amplified TCR beta libraries were sequenced as 87-base-pair reads on the Illumina HiSeq System. As for the original processing: In a later analysis, roughly 80 million unique TCR beta chains were counted across the 650 to 700 repertoires, and roughly 11 million of these chains were shared by at least two donors. To remove PCR and sequencing errors, raw reads were error-corrected and collapsed into unique sequences using a nearest-neighbor algorithm that merged closely related sequences. Alignment of CDR3 sequences to IMGT reference sequences was used to assign V, D and J gene segments. For a sequence to be retained, a match of at least six nucleotides was required to both a V gene segment and a J gene segment. Rearrangements were called productive when the CDR3 lacked stop codons and stayed in frame with V and J; all others were non-productive. Following IMGT convention, CDR3 was defined as the stretch from the second conserved V-encoded cysteine to the conserved J-encoded phenylalanine. Sequences without an unambiguous match to a single V gene segment were excluded from the earlier analysis of a few hundred of the donors. In an earlier analysis of several hundred of the donors, V segments were called functional above 56.7% productive rearrangements and were called segregating when the between-donor standard deviation exceeded 5%. A statistical classification framework was developed to diagnose cytomegalovirus status using the catalog of TCR beta chain sequences. A later analysis assigned V and J genes by comparing TCR nucleotide sequences with IMGT/GENE-DB human TR gene sequences. Using the TCRdist pipeline, a later analysis assigned CDR3 sequences along with most-parsimonious VDJ recombination scenarios. In a later analysis, each TCR beta chain was defined by its CDR3 amino acid sequence together with its V-gene family, and reads lacking a unique V-gene family were excluded. In a later analysis, around 600 highly shared, low-generation-probability nucleotide sequences were removed to address suspected cross-contamination and a sequencing artifact. A later analysis calculated a clonal expansion index for each public chain from normalized within-repertoire ranks of inferred template counts. In a later analysis, generation probabilities were computed using a VDJ recombination model fitted to out-of-frame rearrangements, and the results were checked against IGoR. A later analysis scored TCR-TCR, TCR-HLA and TCR-CMV co-occurrence with hypergeometric tests, applying a repertoire-size bias correction to TCR pairs. In a later analysis, false discovery rates were estimated by permuting HLA or CMV assignments 20 times. In a later analysis, co-occurring TCRs were grouped using DBSCAN, with TCRdist sequence similarity added in when clustering inside HLA-allele-positive subsets. Co-occurrence clustering excluded repertoires with fewer than 30,000 or more than 120,000 public chains, plus five with anomalous nucleotide sharing. TCRdb holds this immuneACCESS table with in-frame rearrangements only. Some clones are missing; in checked studies, unresolved V genes explain under half, and the rest has no known cause. V, J and clone size were drawn from that table, and D and trimming were deduced from the DNA. Counted in this sample were under 90,000 clones; approximately 90% of them appeared once. Together, the top ten hold about 2.5% of the sample.

To note about this clone: Its antigen has not been determined. Qualities for individual bases were not recorded, and no much larger clone is one base off.

Broad study findings and their caveats: A later genetic analysis associated a missense DCLRE1C variant with V-gene and J-gene trimming of TCR beta chains, and an independent cohort replicated the association. While some public TCRs were present in many individuals, most TCR sequences turned up only very rarely across donors. CMV serostatus was the only immune exposure information available for the cohort. A later analysis reported that several top co-occurrence clusters appeared linked to parvovirus B19, influenza, CMV and Epstein-Barr virus. It was suggested by the authors that the approach could potentially be generalized to other disease states and immunological phenotypes. Because HLA typing was unavailable for some donors at each locus, only the typed subset was used in association tests. At a false discovery rate of 0.05, a later analysis linked 16,951 TCR beta sequences to specific HLA alleles. A further reported finding was that TCR beta sequences accurately predicted the HLA-A and HLA-B alleles for most subjects in the first cohort. According to a later analysis, most CMV-associated TCR beta chains appeared to be HLA-restricted, and the HLA associations seemed to be driven largely by CMV exposure. The 87-base-pair reads could not distinguish some IMGT-functional V segments, including TRBV6-2 and TRBV6-3, so those segments were excluded. Compared with equally common non-associated chains, HLA-associated TCR beta chains in a later analysis were more clonally expanded and had lower generation probabilities. The presence/absence analyses assumed that sequencing depth was roughly uniform across donors, and that assumption may not be true. The sequencing pipeline was judged likely to have produced a cluster of highly shared sequence variants as a technical artifact. Approximately 16 rarely observed V segments, including chromosome 9 orphons, were excluded from the earlier analysis of several hundred of the donors because counts were too low. In vitro tests confirmed that a few of the cytomegalovirus-associated TCR beta chains recognize cytomegalovirus antigens. The classifier was reported to diagnose cytomegalovirus status with high specificity and sensitivity in both the original cohort and the validation cohort. An earlier analysis of some 590 of the donors showed that most TCR beta V segments appeared in productive rearrangements either about 87% or about 30% of the time, which broadly matched IMGT annotations. The cohort was sequenced for TCR beta chains only, and without alpha or paired-chain data the features that could be detected were limited. A later genetic analysis reported fewer N-insertions in productive TCRs among donors in an Asian-associated ancestry cluster than the roughly 700-donor mean. According to a later analysis, TCR association rates differed among HLA loci, with DRB1 alleles showing the most associated TCRs and HLA-C alleles showing the fewest. When HLA alleles, especially DR and DQ, strongly co-occurred, attributing TCR associations to individual alleles was difficult. In the study, some 160 TCR beta chains were listed as associated with cytomegalovirus. Linkage disequilibrium might explain the correlated functional status among segregating V segments, but an unknown experimental factor could not be excluded.

Clipping removes 7 bases from V and 2 bases from J, with 12 as the unmatched junction base count. The CDR3 sequence holds 16 residues, the cysteine and phenylalanine included. Kept here is only the CDR3 DNA, which spans 48 bases and is read in frame from base 1. From a lookup of the germline V gene, CDR1 and CDR2 are SQVTM and ANQGSEA. The sequence links TRBV29-1 to TRBJ1-3, with TRBD1 matching 9 junction bases. The sample taken for sequencing was PBMCs. This clonotype was obtained from a man aged 18-30 years in good health and CMV-seronegative. Read as DNA, the sequence is TGCAGCGGCCGATTTCGGACAGGGGATACTGGAAACACCATATATTTT. This translates into CSGRFRTGDTGNTIYF.